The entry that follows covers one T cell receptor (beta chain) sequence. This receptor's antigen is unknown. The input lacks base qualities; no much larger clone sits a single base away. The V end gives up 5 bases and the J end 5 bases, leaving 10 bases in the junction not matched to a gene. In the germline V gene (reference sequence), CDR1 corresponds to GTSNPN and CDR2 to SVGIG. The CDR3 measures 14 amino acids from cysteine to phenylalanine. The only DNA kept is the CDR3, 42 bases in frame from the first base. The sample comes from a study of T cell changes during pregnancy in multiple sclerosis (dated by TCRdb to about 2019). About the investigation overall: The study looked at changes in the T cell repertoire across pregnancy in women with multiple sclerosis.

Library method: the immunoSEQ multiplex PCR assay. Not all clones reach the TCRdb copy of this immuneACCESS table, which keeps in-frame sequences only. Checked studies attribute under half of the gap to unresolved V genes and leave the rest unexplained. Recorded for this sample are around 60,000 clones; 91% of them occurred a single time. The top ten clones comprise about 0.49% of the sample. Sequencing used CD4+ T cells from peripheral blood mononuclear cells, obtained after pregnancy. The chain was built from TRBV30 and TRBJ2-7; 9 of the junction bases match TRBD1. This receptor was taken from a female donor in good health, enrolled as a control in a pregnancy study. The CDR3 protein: CAWATGTGFHEQYF. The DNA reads TGTGCCTGGGCTACCGGGACAGGGTTCCACGAGCAGTACTTC. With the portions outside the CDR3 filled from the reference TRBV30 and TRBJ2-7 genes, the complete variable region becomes SQTIHQWPATLVQPVGSPLSLECTVEGTSNPNLYWYRQAAGRGLQLLFYSVGIGQISSEVPQNLSASRPQDRQFILSSKKLLLSDSGFYLCAWATGTGFHEQYFGPGTRLTVT.